Shown below are 8 T cell receptor beta chains from a single sample sequenced in a study of beta chain features in type 1 diabetes. Every isolated RNA sample was fully reverse transcribed, so sequencing captured expressed TCRB transcripts. Clones were sequenced by immunoSEQ multiplex PCR, and TCRdb holds only the in-frame ones, with some missing. The table has approximately 340,000 clones, about 14% seen once; the top ten hold approximately 0.02%. The sequenced sample consisted of naive CD4+ T cells from blood. The origin of the receptors is a woman under 30 in good health.

The rearrangement uses TRBV7-9 and TRBJ2-3; D not certain. Germline-derived CDR1 and CDR2 are SEHNR and FQNEAQ (reference sequence). CDR3 size: 13 residues. Trimming left V 2 bases short and J 9 bases short, with 12 bases between. The CDR3 sequence: CASSLTLFQTQYF. Written as DNA, the CDR3 is TGTGCCAGCAGCTTAACATTATTCCAAACGCAGTATTTT. The whole variable domain, remainder taken from reference TRBV7-9 and TRBJ2-3, is DTGVSQNPRHKITKRGQNVTFRCDPISEHNRLYWYRQTLGQGPEFLTYFQNEAQLEKSRLLSDRFSAERPKGSFSTLEIQRTEQGDSAMYLCASSLTLFQTQYFGPGTRLTVL.

This chain links TRBV29-1 with TRBJ2-2; TRBD2 is a possible D gene (5 bases). V was pared by 4 bases and J by 0 bases, with 9 bases between. Germline loops: CDR1 SQVTM, CDR2 ANQGSEA. This CDR3 region has 14 residues. In nucleotides, the CDR3 is TGCAGCGTTGGGGTAGCGACGAACACCGGGGAGCTGTTTTTT. Amino acids: CSVGVATNTGELFF.

This clone was seen a few times. The chain recombines TRBV6-5 with TRBJ2-4; 12 bases fit TRBD2. The germline gives CDR1 MNHEY, CDR2 SVGAGI. The CDR3 consists of 15 residues. V lost 6 bases and J lost 6; bases outside the gene matches: 6. The CDR3 spells CASRDGLAGLNIQYF. The CDR3 DNA reads as TGTGCCAGCAGAGACGGACTAGCGGGATTAAACATTCAGTACTTC.

This clone was seen a few times. The chain carries TRBV29-1 and TRBJ2-3, with 7 bases matching TRBD1. This CDR3 spans 12 amino acids. Germline V gene lookup returns CDR1 SQVTM and CDR2 ANQGSEA. V lost 6 bases to trimming and J lost 4 bases; unmatched junction nucleotides: 4. The CDR3 region has the DNA TGCAGCGTCGGCGACAGGGCAGATACGCAGTATTTT. Translation: CSVGDRADTQYF.

The gene calls are TRBV29-1 and TRBJ1-2; 7 nucleotides match TRBD1. Germline loops: CDR1 SQVTM, CDR2 ANQGSEA. This CDR3 comprises 15 residues. V was pared by 3 bases and J by 0 bases, with 7 bases of the junction left unmatched. CDR3 sequence: CSVDLGTATNYGYTF. The DNA for the CDR3 is TGCAGCGTTGATTTGGGGACAGCCACTAACTATGGCTACACCTTC.

This clone was seen a few times. The rearrangement joins TRBV5-1 to TRBJ2-5; TRBD1 aligns across 9 bases. This CDR3 is built from 16 residues. With V trimmed by 3 bases and J by 5 bases, 11 bases remained unmatched. CDR1 is SGHRS and CDR2 is YFSETQ in the germline V gene. CDR3 in amino acids: CASSSGGTGNWETQYF. In nucleotides, the CDR3 is TGCGCCAGCAGCTCGGGCGGGACAGGGAATTGGGAGACCCAGTACTTC.

The V call is TRBV5-1, the J call TRBJ1-4; no clear D. The germline CDR1 and CDR2 sequences are SGHRS and YFSETQ. With 4 bases removed from V and 8 bases from J, the gap between germline ends came to 18 bases. The CDR3 covers 15 residues. CDR3 nucleotide sequence: TGCGCCAGCAGCGTCTCGGGATTCCAAGGGGAAAAACTGTTTTTT. Protein: CASSVSGFQGEKLFF.

The chain is built from TRBV5-6 and TRBJ2-6, with 10 positions matching TRBD1. The CDR3 consists of 17 residues. V gave up 4 bases and J gave up 4 bases; unmatched junction bases: 8. Germline V gene data show CDR1 as SGHDT and CDR2 as YYEEEE. This CDR3 is CASSRRTGGAGANVLTF. The CDR3 DNA follows: TGTGCCAGCAGCCGACGGACAGGGGGAGCGGGGGCCAACGTCCTGACTTTC.